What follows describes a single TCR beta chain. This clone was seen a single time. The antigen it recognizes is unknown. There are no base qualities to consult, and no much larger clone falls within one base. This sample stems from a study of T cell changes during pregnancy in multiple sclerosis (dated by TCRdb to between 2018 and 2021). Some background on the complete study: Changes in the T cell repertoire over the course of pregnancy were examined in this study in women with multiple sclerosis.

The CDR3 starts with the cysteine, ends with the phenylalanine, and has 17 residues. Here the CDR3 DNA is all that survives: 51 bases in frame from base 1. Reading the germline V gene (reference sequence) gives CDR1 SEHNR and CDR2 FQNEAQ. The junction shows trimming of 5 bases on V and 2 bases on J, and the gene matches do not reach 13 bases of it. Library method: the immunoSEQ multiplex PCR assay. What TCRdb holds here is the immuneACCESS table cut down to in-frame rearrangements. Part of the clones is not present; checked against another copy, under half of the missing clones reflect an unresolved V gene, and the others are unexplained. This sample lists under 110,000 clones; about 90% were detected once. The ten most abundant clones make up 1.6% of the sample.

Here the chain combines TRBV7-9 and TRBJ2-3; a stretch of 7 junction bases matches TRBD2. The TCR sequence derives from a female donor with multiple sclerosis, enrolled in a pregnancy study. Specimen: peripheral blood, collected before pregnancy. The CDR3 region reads CASSDSRLAPSTDTQYF. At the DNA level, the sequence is TGTGCCAGCAGCGATTCTCGACTAGCACCTTCCACAGATACGCAGTATTTT.